This is a list of T cell receptor beta chains from one sample in a study of somatic mutations in cytotoxic T cells in rheumatoid arthritis. Some clones are missing from TCRdb's copy, which holds only in-frame ones; the method was immunoSEQ multiplex PCR. The sample lists approximately 3,200 clones, about four fifths occurring once. The sequenced material came from CD8+ T cells sorted from blood. These receptors were obtained from a man aged 40-49 years with rheumatoid arthritis. CDR3s include the opening cysteine and the closing phenylalanine or tryptophan. D genes are given only for firm matches. Clone size is given for some rows only: seen once, a few or many times, or a class if the clone is expanded.

v_gene	len	d_gene	abundance	j_gene	CDR3nt	CDR3aa
TRBV10-2	18	TRBD2	-	TRBJ2-4	TGCGCCAGCAGTGAGATGCGTCTAGCGGGAGGGCCTGGAAACATTCAGTACTTC	CASSEMRLAGGPGNIQYF
TRBV6-6	16	TRBD1	once	TRBJ2-1	TGTGCCAGCAGTTCGGGACAGGGTCCGGCTAACAATGAGCAGTTCTTC	CASSSGQGPANNEQFF
TRBV7-2	15	-	-	TRBJ1-3	TGTGCCAGCAGCTTACAGGCAGGGTCTGGAAACACCATATATTTT	CASSLQAGSGNTIYF
TRBV28	20	TRBD2	-	TRBJ2-3	TGTGCCAGCAGTTTCGTCAAGCGTCGCGGGGTAGCGGGAGGAACAGATACGCAGTATTTT	CASSFVKRRGVAGGTDTQYF
TRBV14	16	-	-	TRBJ2-2	TGTGCCAGCAGCCAAGGGGTTGGGAGAAACACCGGGGAGCTGTTTTTT	CASSQGVGRNTGELFF
TRBV4-1	15	-	-	TRBJ1-2	TGCGCCAGCAGCCAAGACCCCAGGGGCAGCTATGGCTACACCTTC	CASSQDPRGSYGYTF
TRBV9	15	TRBD2	-	TRBJ2-2	TGTGCCAGCAGCCCGGGGGGACCGAGAACCGGGGAGCTGTTTTTT	CASSPGGPRTGELFF
TRBV4-3	13	TRBD1	-	TRBJ2-7	TGCGCCAGCAGCCCAAACGGACAGGGCGAGCAGTACTTC	CASSPNGQGEQYF
TRBV18	16	TRBD2	-	TRBJ2-5	TGTGCCAGCTCACCCCCGGGGGGAGTGAGTGGCGAGACCCAGTACTTC	CASSPPGGVSGETQYF
TRBV27	17	TRBD2	-	TRBJ2-7	TGTGCCAGCAGTTTGGTCTCCGGCGGGAGGACCAACTACGAGCAGTACTTC	CASSLVSGGRTNYEQYF
TRBV28	15	-	-	TRBJ2-7	TGTGCCAGCAGTCCCTTGGGGCAGGGGTCCTACGAGCAGTACTTC	CASSPLGQGSYEQYF
TRBV4-3	17	TRBD2	-	TRBJ2-2	TGCGCCAGCAGCCCGGGACTAGCGGGAGTAATCACCGGGGAGCTGTTTTTT	CASSPGLAGVITGELFF
TRBV9	14	-	-	TRBJ2-1	TGTGCCAGCAGCGTATCTCCCTCCTACAATGAGCAGTTCTTC	CASSVSPSYNEQFF
TRBV19	17	TRBD2	once	TRBJ2-2	TGTGCCAGTAGTATAGATCGACTAGCGGGCTGGACCGGGGAGCTGTTTTTT	CASSIDRLAGWTGELFF
TRBV7-9	14	-	few	TRBJ2-1	TGTGCCAGCAGGCTGGTCTGCGGACTCAATGAGCAGTTCTTC	CASRLVCGLNEQFF
TRBV25-1	14	-	-	TRBJ2-7	TGTGCCAGTCCAGAGGGTGGGAGGCCCTACGAGCAGTACTTC	CASPEGGRPYEQYF
TRBV28	15	-	-	TRBJ2-1	TGTGCCAGCAGTGCCCCGGGACTCCAATACAATGAGCAGTTCTTC	CASSAPGLQYNEQFF
TRBV6-4	14	TRBD2	-	TRBJ2-3	TGTGCCAGCAGTGATGGGACTAGCGGGAGGCCGCAGTATTTT	CASSDGTSGRPQYF
TRBV5-4	12	TRBD2	-	TRBJ2-7	TGTGCCAGCAGCTTGGGGGGGGGCGAGCAGTACTTC	CASSLGGGEQYF
TRBV5-1	15	-	-	TRBJ1-5	TGCGCCAGCAGCTACTCTGGGGCCCCCAATCAGCCCCAGCATTTT	CASSYSGAPNQPQHF
TRBV7-9	14	TRBD1	once	TRBJ2-1	TGTGCCAGCAGCCGACAGGGGGCCTACAATGAGCAGTTCTTC	CASSRQGAYNEQFF
TRBV30	14	TRBD2	-	TRBJ2-1	TGTGCCTGGAGTGTCTGGGGGAGGGACAATGAGCAGTTCTTC	CAWSVWGRDNEQFF
TRBV9	18	-	-	TRBJ2-3	TGTGCCAGCAGCTCCCCGGTCCAACTAGCTCCCGACTCAGATACGCAGTATTTT	CASSSPVQLAPDSDTQYF
TRBV7-9	11	-	once	TRBJ2-7	TGTGCCAGCAGTCATTCCTACGAGCAGTACTTC	CASSHSYEQYF
TRBV4-2	15	-	-	TRBJ1-5	TGTGCCAGCAGCGGGGGGGCGGATAGGAATCAGCCCCAGCATTTT	CASSGGADRNQPQHF
TRBV9	15	TRBD2	-	TRBJ2-1	TGTGCCAGCAGCATTCTAGCGGGAGCTGTTAATGAGCAGTTCTTC	CASSILAGAVNEQFF
TRBV29-1	14	TRBD1	-	TRBJ1-1	TGCAGCGTTAAAGGAGACAGGGGAAGAACTGAAGCTTTCTTT	CSVKGDRGRTEAFF
TRBV11-1	15	TRBD1	-	TRBJ2-7	TGTGCCAGCAGCTTAAAGGACAGGGGCTCCTACGAGCAGTACTTC	CASSLKDRGSYEQYF
TRBV21-1	17	-	-	TRBJ2-2	TGTGCCAGCAGCGCTATCGAGAGGGGACAAAACACCGGGGAGCTGTTTTTT	CASSAIERGQNTGELFF
TRBV6-4	15	TRBD2	-	TRBJ2-3	TGTGCCAGCAGTGACTCAGCGGGAGGCGCAGATACGCAGTATTTT	CASSDSAGGADTQYF
TRBV4-1	16	TRBD2	-	TRBJ2-3	TGCGCCAGCAGCCAAGTGCGGGAGTCTCAGGCAGATACGCAGTATTTT	CASSQVRESQADTQYF
TRBV15	15	TRBD1	-	TRBJ1-1	TGTGCCACCAGCATGGGACAGTCCAAAAACACTGAAGCTTTCTTT	CATSMGQSKNTEAFF
TRBV19	18	TRBD1	-	TRBJ1-1	TGTGCCAGTAGTATAGGCATGGGACAGGGATGGTCAAACACTGAAGCTTTCTTT	CASSIGMGQGWSNTEAFF
TRBV2	13	TRBD1	-	TRBJ2-7	TGTGCCAGCAGCCCCCGGGACAGCTACGAGCAGTACTTC	CASSPRDSYEQYF
TRBV5-4	14	-	-	TRBJ2-7	TGTGCCAGCAGCTACAGAGGGAGCTCCTACGAGCAGTACTTC	CASSYRGSSYEQYF
TRBV10-3	13	-	-	TRBJ2-7	TGTGCCATCAGTGAGTCTAGGGGGATCGAGCAGTACTTC	CAISESRGIEQYF
TRBV9	13	-	-	TRBJ1-3	TGTGCCAGCAGCGTAGCGGTTGGAAACACCATATATTTT	CASSVAVGNTIYF
TRBV5-4	13	-	-	TRBJ1-3	TGTGCCAGCAGCCCGGGGGGGGCTGACACCATATATTTT	CASSPGGADTIYF
TRBV29-1	12	-	-	TRBJ2-5	TGCAGCGTTGAAGTTGTGAGGGAGACCCAGTACTTC	CSVEVVRETQYF
TRBV6-6	15	-	-	TRBJ1-5	TGTGCCAGCAGTTACGACGCGGTTAGCAATCAGCCCCAGCATTTT	CASSYDAVSNQPQHF
TRBV29-1	13	-	-	TRBJ1-2	TGCAGCGTGGCCGTAGGGGCGGCTCAGAGCTACACCTTC	CSVAVGAAQSYTF
TRBV6-5	15	TRBD2	-	TRBJ2-1	TGTGCCAGCAGTTACGGACTAGCGGGACCCAATGAGCAGTTCTTC	CASSYGLAGPNEQFF
TRBV7-9	12	-	-	TRBJ2-5	TGTGCCAGCAGCTTCTGGGGGGGCGGGCAGTACTTC	CASSFWGGGQYF
TRBV5-1	16	-	-	TRBJ1-2	TGCGCCAGCAGCTTGGACATTCTTCAGGGGAACTATGGCTACACCTTC	CASSLDILQGNYGYTF
TRBV7-8	16	TRBD2	once	TRBJ2-1	TGTGCCAGCAGCTCCGAACTAGCGGGAGTTTTCGATGAGCAGTTCTTC	CASSSELAGVFDEQFF
TRBV28	17	TRBD2	-	TRBJ2-3	TGTGCCAGCAGAGAACTTATGACTAGCGGGGAGACAGATACGCAGTATTTT	CASRELMTSGETDTQYF
TRBV2	16	TRBD2	-	TRBJ2-2	TGTGCCAGCAGCGGACTAGCGGGAGGGCCTGACGGGGAGCTGTTTTTT	CASSGLAGGPDGELFF
TRBV9	14	-	-	TRBJ1-1	TGTGCCAGCAGCGTAGCTAGGGGAGGCACTGAAGCTTTCTTT	CASSVARGGTEAFF
TRBV27	13	-	few	TRBJ2-2	TGTGCCAGCAGTTTTGGAGGAACCGGGGAGCTGTTTTTT	CASSFGGTGELFF
TRBV10-3	16	-	few	TRBJ2-3	TGTGCCATCAGTGAGTCCGGGAGCTCGGAGGCAGATACGCAGTATTTT	CAISESGSSEADTQYF
TRBV28	15	-	-	TRBJ1-2	TGTGCCAGCAGTTGGGACATGGGGGGGCCGAAGGGCTACACCTTC	CASSWDMGGPKGYTF
TRBV9	17	TRBD1	medium-sized	TRBJ1-4	TGTGCCAGCAGCGTAGGGACACTGGGGACAGGGGCCGAAAAACTGTTTTTT	CASSVGTLGTGAEKLFF
TRBV7-2	15	TRBD2	-	TRBJ2-5	TGTGCCAGCAGCTTAAAGCTAGCGGGAACAGAGACCCAGTACTTC	CASSLKLAGTETQYF
TRBV7-2	15	TRBD2	-	TRBJ2-7	TGCGCCAGCAGCCAATCTTCTAGCGGGAGCTACGAGCAGTACTTC	CASSQSSSGSYEQYF
TRBV30	13	-	-	TRBJ2-7	TGTGCCGGCTGGATCAGGGGCAACTACGAGCAGTACTTC	CAGWIRGNYEQYF